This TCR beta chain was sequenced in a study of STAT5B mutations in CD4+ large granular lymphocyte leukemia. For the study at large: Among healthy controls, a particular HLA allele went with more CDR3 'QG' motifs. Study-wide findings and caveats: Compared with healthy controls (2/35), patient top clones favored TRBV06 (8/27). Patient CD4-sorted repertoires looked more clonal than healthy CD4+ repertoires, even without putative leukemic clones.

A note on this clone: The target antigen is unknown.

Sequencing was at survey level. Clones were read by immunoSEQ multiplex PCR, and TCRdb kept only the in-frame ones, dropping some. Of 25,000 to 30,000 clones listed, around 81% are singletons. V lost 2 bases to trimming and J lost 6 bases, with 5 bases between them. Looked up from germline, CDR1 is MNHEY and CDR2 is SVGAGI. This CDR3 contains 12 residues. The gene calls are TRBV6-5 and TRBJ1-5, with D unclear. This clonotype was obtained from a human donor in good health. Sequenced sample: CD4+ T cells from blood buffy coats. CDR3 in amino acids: CASSYPGQPQHF. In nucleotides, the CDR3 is TGTGCCAGCAGTTACCCTGGTCAGCCCCAGCATTTT.